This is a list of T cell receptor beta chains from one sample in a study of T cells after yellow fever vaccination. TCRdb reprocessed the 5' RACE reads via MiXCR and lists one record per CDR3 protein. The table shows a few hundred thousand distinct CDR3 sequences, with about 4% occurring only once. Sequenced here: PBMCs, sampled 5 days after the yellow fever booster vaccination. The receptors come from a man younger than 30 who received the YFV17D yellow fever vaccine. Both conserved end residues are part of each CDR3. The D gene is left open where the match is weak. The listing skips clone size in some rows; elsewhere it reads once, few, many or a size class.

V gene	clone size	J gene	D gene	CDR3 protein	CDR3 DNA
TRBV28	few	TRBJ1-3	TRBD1	CASSSTGNGNTIYF	TGTGCCAGCAGCTCGACAGGGAACGGAAACACCATATATTTT
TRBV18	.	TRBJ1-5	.	CASSPNREQPQHF	TGTGCCAGCTCACCAAACAGGGAACAGCCCCAGCATTTT
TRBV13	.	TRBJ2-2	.	CASSFQGEAGELFF	TGTGCCAGCAGCTTTCAGGGAGAAGCCGGGGAGCTGTTTTTT
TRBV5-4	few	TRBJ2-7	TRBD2	CASGLGGDYEQYF	TGTGCCAGCGGGTTGGGAGGGGACTACGAGCAGTACTTC
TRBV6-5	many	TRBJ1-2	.	CATEDPGVYGYTF	TGTGCCACCGAAGATCCAGGAGTTTATGGCTACACCTTC
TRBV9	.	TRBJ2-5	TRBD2	CASNPSGGPETQYF	TGTGCCAGCAACCCTAGCGGGGGGCCCGAGACCCAGTACTTC
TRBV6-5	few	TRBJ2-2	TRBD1	CASSYSGQGTGELFF	TGTGCCAGCAGTTACTCGGGACAGGGGACCGGGGAGCTGTTTTTT
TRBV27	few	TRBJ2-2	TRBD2	CASNTGGLGGELFF	TGTGCCAGCAACACGGGGGGACTGGGGGGGGAGCTGTTTTTT
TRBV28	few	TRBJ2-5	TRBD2	CASSQSSGGHHWTQYF	TGTGCCAGCAGTCAATCTAGCGGGGGGCATCACTGGACCCAGTACTTC
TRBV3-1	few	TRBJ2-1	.	CASSQEAGVGEQFF	TGTGCCAGCAGCCAAGAAGCCGGGGTCGGTGAGCAGTTCTTC
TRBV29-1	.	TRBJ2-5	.	CSVERDQKETQYF	TGCAGCGTTGAAAGGGACCAGAAAGAGACCCAGTACTTC
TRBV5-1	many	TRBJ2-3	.	CASSLASNTDTQYF	TGCGCCAGCAGCTTGGCCTCGAACACAGATACGCAGTATTTT
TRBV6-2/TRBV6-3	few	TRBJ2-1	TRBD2	CASTPPGGGTYNEQFF	TGTGCCAGCACCCCACCGGGCGGGGGGACGTACAATGAGCAGTTCTTC
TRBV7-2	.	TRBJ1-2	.	CASSDQGQRYGYTF	TGTGCCAGCAGCGACCAGGGCCAGCGCTATGGCTACACCTTC
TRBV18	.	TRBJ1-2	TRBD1	CASSPPSGQIYGYTF	TGTGCCAGCTCACCACCGTCGGGACAGATCTATGGCTACACCTTC
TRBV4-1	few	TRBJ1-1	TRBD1	CASSQDGRGRFDTEAFF	TGCGCCAGCAGCCAAGACGGGAGGGGGCGATTCGACACTGAAGCTTTCTTT
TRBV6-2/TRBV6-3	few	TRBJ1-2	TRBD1	CASTPLGTGNYGYTF	TGTGCCAGCACCCCACTCGGGACAGGCAACTATGGCTACACCTTC
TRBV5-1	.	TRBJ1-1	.	CASSDAGKDTEAFF	TGCGCCAGCAGCGATGCAGGGAAAGACACTGAAGCTTTCTTT
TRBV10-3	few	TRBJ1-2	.	CAISEAPNYGYTF	TGTGCCATCAGTGAGGCGCCGAACTATGGCTACACCTTC
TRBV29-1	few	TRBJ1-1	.	CSVKPGNTEAFF	TGCAGCGTCAAACCAGGGAACACTGAAGCTTTCTTT
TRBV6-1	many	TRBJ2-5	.	CASRTETQYF	TGTGCCAGCAGGACAGAGACCCAGTACTTC
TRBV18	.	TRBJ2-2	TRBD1	CASSPRGQGPTGELFF	TGTGCCAGCTCACCACGGGGACAGGGCCCCACCGGGGAGCTGTTTTTT
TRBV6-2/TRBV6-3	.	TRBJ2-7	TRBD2	CASSFGLAGRYEQYF	TGTGCCAGCAGTTTCGGACTAGCGGGTCGGTACGAGCAGTACTTC
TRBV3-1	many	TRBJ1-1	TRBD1	CASSQARTGAFF	TGTGCCAGCAGCCAGGCTAGGACAGGCGCTTTCTTT
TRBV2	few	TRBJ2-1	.	CASVEYEQFF	TGTGCCAGTGTAGAATATGAGCAGTTCTTC
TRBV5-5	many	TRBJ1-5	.	CASSLLGSYQPQHF	TGTGCCAGCAGCTTGTTAGGGTCATATCAGCCCCAGCATTTT
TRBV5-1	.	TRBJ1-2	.	CASSLEGSSYGYTF	TGCGCCAGCAGCTTGGAAGGCAGCTCCTATGGCTACACCTTC
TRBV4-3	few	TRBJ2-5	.	CASSQESGHKETQYF	TGCGCCAGCAGCCAAGAAAGCGGGCATAAAGAGACCCAGTACTTC
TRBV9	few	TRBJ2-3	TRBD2	CASSARSGGTFTDTQYF	TGTGCCAGCAGCGCGAGAAGCGGGGGGACTTTCACAGATACGCAGTATTTT
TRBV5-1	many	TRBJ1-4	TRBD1	CASSGEGTGRNEKLFF	TGCGCCAGCAGCGGAGAAGGGACAGGGCGAAATGAAAAACTGTTTTTT
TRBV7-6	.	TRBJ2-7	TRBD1	CASSPRRGTAKYEQYF	TGTGCCAGCAGCCCCCGTAGGGGGACAGCCAAGTACGAGCAGTACTTC
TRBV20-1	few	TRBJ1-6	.	CSARDSANNSPLHF	TGCAGTGCTAGAGACTCAGCTAATAATTCACCCCTCCACTTT
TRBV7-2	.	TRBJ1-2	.	CASSLRDISGYTF	TGTGCCAGCAGCCTCCGGGACATCTCTGGCTACACCTTC
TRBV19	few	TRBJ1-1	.	CASSSPGRTLNTEAFF	TGTGCCAGTAGTAGCCCCGGGCGGACCTTGAACACTGAAGCTTTCTTT
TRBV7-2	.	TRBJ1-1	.	CASSLARETEAFF	TGTGCCAGCAGCTTAGCCAGGGAGACTGAAGCTTTCTTT
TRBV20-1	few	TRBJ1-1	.	CSARGTGIGLEAFF	TGCAGTGCTAGGGGAACAGGGATCGGCCTTGAAGCTTTCTTT
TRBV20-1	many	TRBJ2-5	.	CSASERYQETQYF	TGCAGTGCGTCCGAGCGGTACCAAGAGACCCAGTACTTC
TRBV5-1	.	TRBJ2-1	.	CASTASGSYTEQFF	TGCGCCAGCACCGCGTCTGGGTCCTACACTGAGCAGTTCTTC
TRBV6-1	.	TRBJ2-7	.	CASSEYYEQYF	TGTGCCAGCAGTGAATATTACGAGCAGTACTTC